The text below deals with one T cell receptor beta chain. Its antigen is as yet unknown. Given a much more abundant clone one base away, this may be a read error. TCRdb re-called the 5' RACE reads through MiXCR, storing one row per CDR3 protein. In the table there are hundreds of thousands of distinct CDR3 sequences, 7.5% to 9% of which are singletons. This record comes from a study of T cells after yellow fever vaccination. Across the whole study: Low-cell-number fractions underwent preparation using SMART-Seq v4 Ultra Low Input.

Study conclusions and caveats: Detected again after the booster were most primary-vaccination clones, at 95% to 98% CD4 and more than 70% CD8. Abundant bulk-population clonotypes could contaminate the FACS-sorted repertoires. A weaker but faster secondary response was observed, peaking on day 5 versus 15.

The sequences come from PBMCs, collected on the day of the first yellow fever vaccination. This receptor was identified in a man between 18 and 29 years old who received the YFV17D yellow fever vaccine.

CDR3 in amino acids: CASSTGQSLGTYDTDTQYF. The CDR3 DNA reads as TGCGCCAGCAGCACGGGACAGAGTCTAGGGACCTATGACACAGATACGCAGTATTTT. The V and J genes are TRBV5-1 and TRBJ2-3, with 7 nucleotides matching TRBD1. The CDR3 runs to 19 residues. After removal of 4 bases from V and 2 bases from J, the junction contained 19 bases not matched to a gene. From germline, CDR1 is SGHRS and CDR2 YFSETQ.